The sequence of this TCR beta chain was determined in a study of T-cell reconstitution after alpha-beta-depleted transplantation in children. Whole-study findings and limits: Some patients' high day-60 TCRbeta diversity was traced to surviving recipient T cells and thymic progenitors. T-cell counts and diversity at one year post-transplant came mainly from newly produced T cells. Several hundred expanded graft clones reportedly were the source of alpha-beta T cells about two months after transplant.

CDR1 is DFQATT and CDR2 is SNEGSKA in the germline V gene (reference sequence). The ends were cut back, 0 bases at V and 1 base at J, with 12 bases in the middle. This CDR3 has 15 residues. This clonotype was seen ten or more times. The antigen remains undetermined. The library targeted TCRbeta and was prepared with unique molecular identifiers. TCRdb used MiXCR to reprocess the PCR reads, holding one entry per CDR3 protein. There are around 100,000 distinct CDR3 sequences in the sample; approximately 5.4% occur only once, and roughly 5.5% lies in the top ten. The genes are TRBV20-1 and TRBJ2-5; the D gene is possibly TRBD1 (5 bases). This sequence was found in a female patient aged 2 to 10 who had a stem cell transplant for Fanconi anemia, so the T cells may come from the graft donor. The specimen was PBMCs, mostly from graft donor cells, collected 60 days after TCRalphabeta/CD19-depleted stem cell transplant. The chain's CDR3 is CSARDLSGAQETQYF. The CDR3 DNA sequence: TGCAGTGCTAGAGATCTTAGTGGGGCCCAAGAGACCCAGTACTTC.